This paragraph covers one TCR beta chain sequence. CDR1 and CDR2 (germline): MDHEN, SYDVKM. The length of the CDR3 is 13 residues. Trimming took off 7 bases at V and 6 bases at J, with 16 bases between the two ends. The sample belongs to a study of blood T cell repertoires in COVID-19. Study at large: Sites in the United States, Italy and Spain provided acute and convalescent COVID-19 samples. PBMCs, B-cell-depleted T cells, or T cells were the source of the cDNA or gDNA that made up the material.

In the source study's methods: Amplification with reference gene primers provided the estimates of nucleated cell counts. Sequenced by immunoSEQ multiplex PCR; TCRdb stores in-frame clones only, minus some. V and J calls and clone size come straight from that table; D and trimming were deduced from the DNA. This sample has some 490,000 clones; approximately 83% occur once, and the top ten carry 3.2%. The sequence derives from a human donor in a cohort sampled during active COVID-19. J is TRBJ2-7 and V is TRBV28; possibly TRBD2 for D (5 bases). Material for sequencing was peripheral blood. CDR3 in DNA: TGTGCCAGCACCAATCGAGGGCTCGGCGAGCAGTACTTC. Translation gives CASTNRGLGEQYF.